This T cell receptor (beta chain) derives from a study of type 1 and type 2 diabetes patients. This clonotype was seen a handful of times. The PCR template was genomic DNA. The TCR beta CDR3 region was amplified using 30 forward and 13 reverse primers. TCRdb re-derived calls from the multiplex PCR reads in MiXCR, one entry per CDR3 protein. The table includes some 250,000 distinct CDR3 sequences, over 45% detected once. This CDR3 is built from 13 residues. V shed 6 bases and J shed 0 bases, with 5 bases lying between them. Per germline, CDR1 MNHEY and CDR2 SVGAGI. The sequence was collected from a man younger than 35 with type 2 diabetes. This sequence joins TRBV6-5 and TRBJ1-4; D not resolved. Input material: peripheral blood mononuclear cells (PBMCs). CDR3 protein: CASSKTTNEKLFF. The CDR3 DNA is TGTGCCAGCAGCAAAACAACTAATGAAAAACTGTTTTTT.